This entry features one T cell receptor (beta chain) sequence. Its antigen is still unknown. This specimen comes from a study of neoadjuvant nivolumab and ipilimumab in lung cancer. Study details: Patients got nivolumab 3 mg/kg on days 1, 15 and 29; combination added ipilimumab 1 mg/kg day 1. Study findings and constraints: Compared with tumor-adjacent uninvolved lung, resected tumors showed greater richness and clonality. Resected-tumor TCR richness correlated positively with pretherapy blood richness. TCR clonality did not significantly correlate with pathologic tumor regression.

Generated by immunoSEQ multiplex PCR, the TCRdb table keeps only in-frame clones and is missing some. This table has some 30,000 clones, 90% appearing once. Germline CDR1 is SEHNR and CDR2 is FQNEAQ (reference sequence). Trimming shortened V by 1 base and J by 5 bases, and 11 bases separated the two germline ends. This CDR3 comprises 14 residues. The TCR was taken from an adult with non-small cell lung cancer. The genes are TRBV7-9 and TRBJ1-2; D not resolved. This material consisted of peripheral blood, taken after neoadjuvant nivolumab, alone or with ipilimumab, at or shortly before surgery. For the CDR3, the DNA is TGTGCCAGCAGCTTAGTCGCGCTAGGGTATGGCTACACCTTC. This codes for CASSLVALGYGYTF.